This T cell receptor (beta chain) comes out of a study of T cells in Graves' hyperthyroidism and ophthalmopathy. Amplified TCR beta CDR3 regions came from RNA transcripts. Carried out on the TCR CDR3, a first-round RT-PCR used the HTBI primer set. TCRdb independently ran MiXCR on the multiplex PCR reads; one entry per CDR3 protein. The repertoire holds some 570,000 distinct CDR3 sequences, 17% seen once, with approximately 18% in the top ten. Ophthalmopathy patients had Clinical Activity Score at least 3, NOSPECS grade at least 4, duration under 3 months. Lactation, pregnancy, other autoimmune disease or uncontrolled infection led to exclusion of patients. The PBMCs studied were ones that came from roughly 11 ml fresh peripheral blood. CDR1 is MNHNS and CDR2 is SASEGT in the germline V gene. The CDR3 sequence is 15 residues long. V was trimmed by 5 bases and J by 0 bases, leaving 13 bases between them.

This clonotype showed up many times. The rearrangement uses TRBV6-1 and TRBJ1-1; D is ambiguous. Sequencing was carried out using blood. The sequence derives from a woman between 18 and 29 years old with Graves' ophthalmopathy. The CDR3 nucleotides are TGTGCCAGCAGTCTCTCGGGCTTACTGAACACTGAAGCTTTCTTT. Its protein is CASSLSGLLNTEAFF.